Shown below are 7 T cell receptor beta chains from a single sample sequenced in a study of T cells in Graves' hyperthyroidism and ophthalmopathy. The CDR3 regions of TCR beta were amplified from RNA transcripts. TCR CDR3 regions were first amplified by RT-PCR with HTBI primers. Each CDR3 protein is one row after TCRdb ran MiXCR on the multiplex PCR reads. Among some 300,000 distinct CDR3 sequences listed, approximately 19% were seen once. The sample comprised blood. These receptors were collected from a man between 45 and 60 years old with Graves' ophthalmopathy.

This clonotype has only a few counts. The CDR3: CASSRGPEGDEQFF. CDR3 bases: TGTGCCAGCAGCCGCGGACCCGAAGGCGATGAGCAGTTCTTC. This chain uses TRBV9 with TRBJ2-1, with D unresolved. Trimming removed 4 bases from V and 8 bases from J, with 16 bases in between. Germline CDR1 SGDLS, CDR2 YYNGEE. The CDR3 sequence is 14 residues long.

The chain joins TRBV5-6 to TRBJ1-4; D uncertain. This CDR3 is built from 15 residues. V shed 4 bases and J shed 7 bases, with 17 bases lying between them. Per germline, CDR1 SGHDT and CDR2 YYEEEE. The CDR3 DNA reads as TGTGCCAGCAGCCATCGTCGGACCGCTCTTGAAAAACTGTTTTTT. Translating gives CASSHRRTALEKLFF.

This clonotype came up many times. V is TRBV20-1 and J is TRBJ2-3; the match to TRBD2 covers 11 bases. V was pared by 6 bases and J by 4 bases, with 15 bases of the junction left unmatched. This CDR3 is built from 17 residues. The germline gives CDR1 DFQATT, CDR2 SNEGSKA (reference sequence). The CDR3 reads CSASSLAGGRRSDTQYF. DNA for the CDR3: TGCAGTGCAAGTAGTCTAGCGGGAGGCAGACGGTCAGATACGCAGTATTTT.

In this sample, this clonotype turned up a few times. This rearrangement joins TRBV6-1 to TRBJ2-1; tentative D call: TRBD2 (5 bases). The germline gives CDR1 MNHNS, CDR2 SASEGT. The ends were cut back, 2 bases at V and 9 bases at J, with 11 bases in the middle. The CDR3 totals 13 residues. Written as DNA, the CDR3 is TGTGCCAGCAGTGAACAGAGTCGGGGTGAGCAGTTCTTC. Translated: CASSEQSRGEQFF.

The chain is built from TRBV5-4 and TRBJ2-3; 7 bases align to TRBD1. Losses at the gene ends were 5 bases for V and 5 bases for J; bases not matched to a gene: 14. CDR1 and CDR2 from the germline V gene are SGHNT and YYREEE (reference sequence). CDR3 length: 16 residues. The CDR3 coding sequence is TGTGCCAGCAGAGCAGGGACAGACAACCTATTAGATACGCAGTATTTT. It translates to CASRAGTDNLLDTQYF.

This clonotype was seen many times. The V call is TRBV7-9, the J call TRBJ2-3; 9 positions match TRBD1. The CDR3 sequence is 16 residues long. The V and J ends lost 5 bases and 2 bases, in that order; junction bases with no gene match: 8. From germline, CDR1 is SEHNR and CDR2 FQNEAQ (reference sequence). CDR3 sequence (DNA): TGTGCCAGCAGCCCCCCGGACAGGGGAGTCACAGATACGCAGTATTTT. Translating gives CASSPPDRGVTDTQYF.

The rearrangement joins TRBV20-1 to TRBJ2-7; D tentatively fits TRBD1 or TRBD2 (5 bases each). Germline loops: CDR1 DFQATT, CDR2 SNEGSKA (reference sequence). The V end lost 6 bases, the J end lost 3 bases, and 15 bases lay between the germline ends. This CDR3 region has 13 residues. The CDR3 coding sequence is TGCAGTGCAGTAGGGACCGATGGCTACGAGCAGTACTTC. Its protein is CSAVGTDGYEQYF.